This T cell receptor beta chain appears in the sequencing data of a study of cytomegalovirus exposure and HLA in healthy donors. V dropped 5 bases and J dropped 4; count of bases not matched to a gene: 8. The CDR3 runs to 15 residues. Germline CDR1 is MNHNY and CDR2 is SVGAGI (reference sequence). Study conclusions and caveats: Per a prior analysis, the majority of TCR beta V segments were productive roughly 90% or roughly 30% of the time.

A multiplex PCR was run with 60 Vbeta primers and 13 Jbeta primers. TCRdb keeps only in-frame clones here, not all; method: immunoSEQ multiplex PCR. The repertoire holds around 170,000 clones, with 84% as singletons. About this clone: Its specificity is unknown.

The chain recombines TRBV6-6 with TRBJ2-1, with 7 bases fitting TRBD2. The specimen was PBMCs. The sequence was collected from a woman in her 50s in good health and CMV-seropositive. The CDR3 DNA sequence: TGTGCCAGCAGTAACGGGGGGATGAGGTACAATGAGCAGTTCTTC. This codes for CASSNGGMRYNEQFF.